There are a few counts of the clone carrying this TCR beta chain. The sample is drawn from a study of blood T cells in healthy people across ages. With each sample, at least 6 micrograms of total RNA were extracted. A second PCR of about 6 to 12 cycles used a sample-barcoded 5' primer and a J-beta primer mix. TCRdb fed the 5' RACE reads into MiXCR, producing one record per CDR3 protein. The sample carries over 1,500,000 distinct CDR3 sequences, less than 50% recorded once. Sequenced input: blood. This clonotype originated in a woman between 35 and 50 years old in good health.

The CDR3 protein is CASSQDPIAGALYNEQFF. Written as DNA, the CDR3 is TGCGCCAGCAGCCAAGATCCAATAGCGGGAGCACTCTACAATGAGCAGTTCTTC. The rearrangement uses TRBV4-3 and TRBJ2-1, with 9 bases lining up with TRBD2. The CDR3 extends over 18 amino acids. V was clipped by 0 bases and J by 3 bases; unmatched bases: 9. Germline assignment: CDR1 LGHNA and CDR2 YSLEER.